This T cell receptor beta chain was recovered during a study of T cell changes during pregnancy in multiple sclerosis. The protocol was immunoSEQ multiplex PCR, while the TCRdb copy is restricted to in-frame clones and leaves out a portion. Of approximately 74,000 clones detected, more than 85% appear once; the ten largest clones hold approximately 3.5%. This clone was found a few times. This CDR3 is 16 amino acids long. V dropped 2 bases and J dropped 1; count of bases not matched to a gene: 6. Germline values: CDR1 MRHNA, CDR2 SNTAGT. The sample consisted of peripheral blood, taken before pregnancy. The V and J genes are TRBV6-4 and TRBJ2-3; TRBD2 aligns across 7 bases. The source is a female donor with multiple sclerosis, enrolled in a pregnancy study. CDR3 residues: CASSDKAGSGTDTQYF. The CDR3 DNA reads TGTGCCAGCAGTGACAAAGCGGGGTCGGGCACAGATACGCAGTATTTT.